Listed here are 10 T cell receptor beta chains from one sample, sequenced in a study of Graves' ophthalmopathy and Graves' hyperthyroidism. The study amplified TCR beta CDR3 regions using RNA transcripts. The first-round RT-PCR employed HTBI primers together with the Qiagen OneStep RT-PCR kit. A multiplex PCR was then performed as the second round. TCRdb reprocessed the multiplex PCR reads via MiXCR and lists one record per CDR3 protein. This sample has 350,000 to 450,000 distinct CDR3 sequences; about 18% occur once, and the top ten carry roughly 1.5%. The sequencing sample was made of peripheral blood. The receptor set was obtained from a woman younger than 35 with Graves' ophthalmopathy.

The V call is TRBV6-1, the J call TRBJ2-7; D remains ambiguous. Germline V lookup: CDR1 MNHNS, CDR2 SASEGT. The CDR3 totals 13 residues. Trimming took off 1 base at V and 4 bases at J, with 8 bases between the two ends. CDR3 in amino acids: CASSEGRPYEQYF. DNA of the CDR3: TGTGCCAGCAGTGAAGGCAGGCCGTACGAGCAGTACTTC.

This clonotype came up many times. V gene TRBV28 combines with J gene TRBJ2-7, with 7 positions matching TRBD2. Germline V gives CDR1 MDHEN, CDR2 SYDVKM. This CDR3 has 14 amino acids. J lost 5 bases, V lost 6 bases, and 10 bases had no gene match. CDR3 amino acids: CASSPGGLLHEQYF. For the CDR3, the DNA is TGTGCCAGCAGCCCCGGGGGGTTGCTCCACGAGCAGTACTTC.

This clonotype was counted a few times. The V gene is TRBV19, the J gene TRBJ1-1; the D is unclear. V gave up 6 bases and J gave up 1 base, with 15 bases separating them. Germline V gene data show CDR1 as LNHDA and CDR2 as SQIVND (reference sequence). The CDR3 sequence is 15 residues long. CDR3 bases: TGTGCCAGTAGCCCCCTAACACCATGGAACACTGAAGCTTTCTTT. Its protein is CASSPLTPWNTEAFF.

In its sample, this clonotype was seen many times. This CDR3 is CASSPPPGTGGSFSYEQYF. The CDR3 nucleotides are TGTGCCAGCAGTCCCCCTCCCGGGACAGGGGGCTCCTTCTCCTACGAGCAGTACTTC. The chain has TRBV6-2 or TRBV6-3 and TRBJ2-7, with 12 bases matching TRBD1. Germline CDR1 MNHEY, CDR2 SVGEGT. The ends lost 5 bases at V and 0 bases at J; junction bases unmatched: 14. The CDR3 consists of 19 residues.

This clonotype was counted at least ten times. CDR3 nucleotide sequence: TGTGCCAGCAGTCCGGGGGACAGTAGCAATCAGCCCCAGCATTTT. It translates to CASSPGDSSNQPQHF. The rearrangement joins TRBV12-3 or TRBV12-4 to TRBJ1-5, with TRBD1 matching over 7 bases. This CDR3 has 15 amino acids. V gave up 5 bases and J gave up 0 bases; unmatched junction bases: 4.

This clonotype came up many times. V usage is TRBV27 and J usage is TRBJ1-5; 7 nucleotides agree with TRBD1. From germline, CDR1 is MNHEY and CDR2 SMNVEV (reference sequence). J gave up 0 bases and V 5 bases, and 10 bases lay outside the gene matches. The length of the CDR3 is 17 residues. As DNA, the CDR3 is TGTGCCAGCAGTCCACGGACAGGAGCTTATAGCAATCAGCCCCAGCATTTT. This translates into CASSPRTGAYSNQPQHF.

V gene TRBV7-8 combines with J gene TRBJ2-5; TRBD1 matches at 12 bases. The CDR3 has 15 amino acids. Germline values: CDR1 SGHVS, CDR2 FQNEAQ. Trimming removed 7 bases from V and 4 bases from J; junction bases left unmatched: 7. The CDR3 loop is CASMGQGALGETQYF. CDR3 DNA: TGTGCCAGCATGGGACAGGGGGCTTTGGGAGAGACCCAGTACTTC. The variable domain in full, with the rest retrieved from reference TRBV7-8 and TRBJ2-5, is GAGVSQSPRYKVAKRGQDVALRCDPISGHVSLFWYQQALGQGPEFLTYFQNEAQLDKSGLPSDRFFAERPEGSVSTLKIQRTQQEDSAVYLCASMGQGALGETQYFGPGTRLLVL.

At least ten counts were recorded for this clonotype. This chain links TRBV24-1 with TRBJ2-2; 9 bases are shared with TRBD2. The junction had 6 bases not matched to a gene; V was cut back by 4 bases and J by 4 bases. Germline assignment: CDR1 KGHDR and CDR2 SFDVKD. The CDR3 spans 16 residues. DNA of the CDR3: TGTGCCACCAGTGACCGTAGCGGGGGAGTCACCGGGGAGCTGTTTTTT. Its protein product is CATSDRSGGVTGELFF.

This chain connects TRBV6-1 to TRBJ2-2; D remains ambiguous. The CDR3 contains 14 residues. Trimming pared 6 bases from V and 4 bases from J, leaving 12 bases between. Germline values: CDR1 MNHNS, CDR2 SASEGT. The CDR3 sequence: CASRDHRGTGELFF. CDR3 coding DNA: TGTGCCAGCAGGGACCATAGAGGCACCGGGGAGCTGTTTTTT.

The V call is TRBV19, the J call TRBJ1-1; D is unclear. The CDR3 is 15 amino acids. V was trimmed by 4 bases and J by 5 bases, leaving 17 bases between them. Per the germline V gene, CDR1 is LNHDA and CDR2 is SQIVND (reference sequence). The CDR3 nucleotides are TGTGCCAGTAGTAGCCGAGCGGGGTCGGGAACTGAAGCTTTCTTT. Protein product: CASSSRAGSGTEAFF. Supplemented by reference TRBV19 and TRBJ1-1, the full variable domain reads DGGITQSPKYLFRKEGQNVTLSCEQNLNHDAMYWYRQDPGQGLRLIYYSQIVNDFQKGDIAEGYSVSREKKESFPLTVTSAQKNPTAFYLCASSSRAGSGTEAFFGQGTRLTVV.